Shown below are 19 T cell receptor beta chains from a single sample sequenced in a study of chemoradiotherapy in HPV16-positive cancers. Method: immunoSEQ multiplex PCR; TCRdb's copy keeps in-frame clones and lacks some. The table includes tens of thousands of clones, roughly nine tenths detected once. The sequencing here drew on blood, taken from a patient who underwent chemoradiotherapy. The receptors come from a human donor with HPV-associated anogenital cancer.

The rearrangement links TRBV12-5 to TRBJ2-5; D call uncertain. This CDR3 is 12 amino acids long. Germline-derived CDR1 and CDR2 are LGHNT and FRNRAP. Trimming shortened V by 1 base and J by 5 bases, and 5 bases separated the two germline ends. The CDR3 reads CASGLAEETQYF. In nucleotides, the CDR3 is TGTGCTAGTGGTTTGGCGGAGGAGACCCAGTACTTC.

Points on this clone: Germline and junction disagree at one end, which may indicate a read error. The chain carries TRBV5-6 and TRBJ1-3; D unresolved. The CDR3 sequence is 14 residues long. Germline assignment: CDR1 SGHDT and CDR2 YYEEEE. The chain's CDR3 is CASSLDWSGNTIYF. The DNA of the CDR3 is TGTGCCAGCAGTTTGGATTGGTCTGGAAACACCATATATTTT. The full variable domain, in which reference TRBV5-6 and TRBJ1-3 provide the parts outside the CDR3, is DAGVTQSPTHLIKTRGQQVTLRCSPKSGHDTVSWYQQALGQGPQFIFQYYEEEERQRGNFPDRFSGHQFPNYSSELNVNALLLGDSALYLCASSLDWSGNTIYFGEGSWLTVV.

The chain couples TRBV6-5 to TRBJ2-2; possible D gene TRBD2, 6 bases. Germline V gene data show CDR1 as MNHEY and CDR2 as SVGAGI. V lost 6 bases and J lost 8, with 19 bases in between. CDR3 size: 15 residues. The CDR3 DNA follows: TGTGCCAGCAGATCGGGACTCGTGGAATGGGGGGAGCTGTTTTTT. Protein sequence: CASRSGLVEWGELFF.

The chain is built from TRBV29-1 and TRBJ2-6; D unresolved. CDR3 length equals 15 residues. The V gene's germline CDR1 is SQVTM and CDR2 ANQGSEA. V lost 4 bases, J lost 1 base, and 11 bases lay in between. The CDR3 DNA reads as TGCAGCGTTGGGGCAGGCCCATCTGGGGCCAACGTCCTGACTTTC. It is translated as CSVGAGPSGANVLTF.

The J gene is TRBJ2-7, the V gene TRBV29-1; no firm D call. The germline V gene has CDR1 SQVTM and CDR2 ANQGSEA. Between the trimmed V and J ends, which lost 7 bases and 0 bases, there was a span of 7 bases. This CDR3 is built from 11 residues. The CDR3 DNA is TGCAGCGCCAGGACCTCCTACGAGCAGTACTTC. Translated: CSARTSYEQYF.

The chain's CDR3 is CASSLDNTGELFF. The CDR3 coding sequence is TGCGCCAGCAGCCTTGACAACACCGGGGAGCTGTTTTTT. The chain employs TRBV5-1 and TRBJ2-2; no firm D call. Trimming removed 4 bases at V and 2 bases at J, with 6 bases between. This CDR3 is 13 amino acids long. The germline V gene has CDR1 SGHRS and CDR2 YFSETQ.

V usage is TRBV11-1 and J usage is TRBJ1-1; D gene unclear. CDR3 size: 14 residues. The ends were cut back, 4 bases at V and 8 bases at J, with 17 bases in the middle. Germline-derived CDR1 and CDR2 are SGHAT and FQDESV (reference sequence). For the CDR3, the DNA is TGTGCCAGCAGCTGGTCGGCAGACTCGCGGGAAGCTTTCTTT. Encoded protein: CASSWSADSREAFF.

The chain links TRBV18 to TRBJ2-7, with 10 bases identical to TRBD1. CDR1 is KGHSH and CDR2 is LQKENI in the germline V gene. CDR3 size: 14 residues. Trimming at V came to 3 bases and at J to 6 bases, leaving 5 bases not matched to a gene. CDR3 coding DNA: TGTGCCAGCTCACCCCGGGACAGGGGTTCCGAGCAGTACTTC. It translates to CASSPRDRGSEQYF. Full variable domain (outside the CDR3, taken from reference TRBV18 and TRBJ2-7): NAGVMQNPRHLVRRRGQEARLRCSPMKGHSHVYWYRQLPEEGLKFMVYLQKENIIDESGMPKERFSAEFPKEGPSILRIQQVVRGDSAAYFCASSPRDRGSEQYFGPGTRLTVT.

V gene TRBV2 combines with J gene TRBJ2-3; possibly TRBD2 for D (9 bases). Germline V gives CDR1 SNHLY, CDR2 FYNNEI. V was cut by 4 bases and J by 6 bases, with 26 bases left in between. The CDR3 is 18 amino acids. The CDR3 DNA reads TGTGCCAGCAGTGGGGACAGGATTGATAGCGGGAGAGAGGATACGCAGTATTTT. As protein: CASSGDRIDSGREDTQYF. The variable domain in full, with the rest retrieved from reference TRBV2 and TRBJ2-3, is EPEVTQTPSHQVTQMGQEVILRCVPISNHLYFYWYRQILGQKVEFLVSFYNNEISEKSEIFDDQFSVERPDGSNFTLKIRSTKLEDSAMYFCASSGDRIDSGREDTQYFGPGTRLTVL.

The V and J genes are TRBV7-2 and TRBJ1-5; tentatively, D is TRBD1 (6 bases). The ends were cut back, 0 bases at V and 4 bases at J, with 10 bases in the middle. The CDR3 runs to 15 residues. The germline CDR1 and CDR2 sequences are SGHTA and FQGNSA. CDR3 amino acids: CASSLAGGQNQPQHF. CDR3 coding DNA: TGTGCCAGCAGCTTAGCAGGGGGTCAAAATCAGCCCCAGCATTTT.

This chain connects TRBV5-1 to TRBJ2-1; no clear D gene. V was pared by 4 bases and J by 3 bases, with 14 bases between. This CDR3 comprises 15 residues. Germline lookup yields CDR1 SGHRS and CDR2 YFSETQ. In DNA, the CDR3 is TGCGCCAGCAGCACCGTAGGCCCTTTCTACAATGAGCAGTTCTTC. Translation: CASSTVGPFYNEQFF.

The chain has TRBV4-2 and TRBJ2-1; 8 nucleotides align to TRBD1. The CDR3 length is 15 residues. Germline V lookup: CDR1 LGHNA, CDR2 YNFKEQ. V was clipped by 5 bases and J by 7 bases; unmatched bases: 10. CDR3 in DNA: TGTGCCAGCAGCTATGACAGGGGTGAAAGAAATGAGCAGTTCTTC. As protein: CASSYDRGERNEQFF.

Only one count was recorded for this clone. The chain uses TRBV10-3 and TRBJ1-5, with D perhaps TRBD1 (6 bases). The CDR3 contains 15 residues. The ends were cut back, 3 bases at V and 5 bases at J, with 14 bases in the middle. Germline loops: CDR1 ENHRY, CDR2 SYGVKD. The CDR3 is CAISDVADRYQPQHF. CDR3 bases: TGTGCCATCAGTGATGTCGCCGACAGGTATCAGCCCCAGCATTTT.

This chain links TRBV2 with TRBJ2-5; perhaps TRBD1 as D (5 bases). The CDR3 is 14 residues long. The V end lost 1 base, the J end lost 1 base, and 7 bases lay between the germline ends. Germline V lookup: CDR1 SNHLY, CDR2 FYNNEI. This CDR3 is CASSEGGSQETQYF. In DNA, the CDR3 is TGTGCCAGCAGTGAAGGGGGCAGCCAAGAGACCCAGTACTTC.

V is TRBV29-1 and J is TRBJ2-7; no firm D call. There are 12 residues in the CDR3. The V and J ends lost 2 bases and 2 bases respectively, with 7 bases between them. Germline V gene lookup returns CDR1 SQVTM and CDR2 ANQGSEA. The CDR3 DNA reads TGCAGCGTTGAATTAGAGACCTACGAGCAGTACTTC. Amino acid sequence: CSVELETYEQYF.

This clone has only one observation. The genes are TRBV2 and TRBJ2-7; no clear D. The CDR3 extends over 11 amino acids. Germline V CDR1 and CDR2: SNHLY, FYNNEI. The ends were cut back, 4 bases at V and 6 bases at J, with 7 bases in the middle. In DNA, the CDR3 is TGTGCCAGCAGTGCTCCCCGCGAGCAGTACTTC. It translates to CASSAPREQYF.

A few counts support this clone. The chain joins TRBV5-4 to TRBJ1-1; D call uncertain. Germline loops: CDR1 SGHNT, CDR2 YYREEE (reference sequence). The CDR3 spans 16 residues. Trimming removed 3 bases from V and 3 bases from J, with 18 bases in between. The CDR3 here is CASSSQPRKRDTEAFF. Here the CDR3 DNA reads TGTGCCAGCAGCTCCCAGCCTCGTAAGAGGGACACTGAAGCTTTCTTT. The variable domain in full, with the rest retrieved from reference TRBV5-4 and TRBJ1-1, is ETGVTQSPTHLIKTRGQQVTLRCSSQSGHNTVSWYQQALGQGPQFIFQYYREEENGRGNFPPRFSGLQFPNYSSELNVNALELDDSALYLCASSSQPRKRDTEAFFGQGTRLTVV.

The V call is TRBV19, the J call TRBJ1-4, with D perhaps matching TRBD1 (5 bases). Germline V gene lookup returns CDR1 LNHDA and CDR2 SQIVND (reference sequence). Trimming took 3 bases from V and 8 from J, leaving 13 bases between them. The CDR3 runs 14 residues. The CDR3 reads CASSIGGVGEKLFF. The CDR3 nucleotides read TGTGCCAGTAGTATTGGAGGGGTCGGAGAAAAACTGTTTTTT.

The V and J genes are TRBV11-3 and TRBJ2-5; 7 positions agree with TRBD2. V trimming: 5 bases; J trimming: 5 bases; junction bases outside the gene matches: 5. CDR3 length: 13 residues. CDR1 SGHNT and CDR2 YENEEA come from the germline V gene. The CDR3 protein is CASSVTSLETQYF. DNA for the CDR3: TGTGCCAGCAGCGTGACTAGCCTGGAGACCCAGTACTTC.